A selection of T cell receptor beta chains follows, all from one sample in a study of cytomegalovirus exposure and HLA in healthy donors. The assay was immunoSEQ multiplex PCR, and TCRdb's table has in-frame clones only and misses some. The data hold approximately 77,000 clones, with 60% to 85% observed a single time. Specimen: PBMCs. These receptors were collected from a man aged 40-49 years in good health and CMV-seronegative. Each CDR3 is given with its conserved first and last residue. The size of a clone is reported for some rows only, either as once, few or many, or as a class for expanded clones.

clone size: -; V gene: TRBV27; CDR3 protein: CASSTSGYNEQFF
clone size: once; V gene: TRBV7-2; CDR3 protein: CASSHRSFGDTQYF
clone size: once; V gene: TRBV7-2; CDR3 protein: CASSIPDRGPSYGYTF
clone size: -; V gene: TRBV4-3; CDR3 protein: CASSLGTSGRTEQYF
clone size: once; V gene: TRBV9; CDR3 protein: CASSGSFGTSGTPSSYNEQFF
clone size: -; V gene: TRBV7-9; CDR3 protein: CASTLLSGELFF
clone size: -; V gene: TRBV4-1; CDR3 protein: CASSQIPTAINTEAFF
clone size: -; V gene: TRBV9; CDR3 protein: CASSASGTDTQYF
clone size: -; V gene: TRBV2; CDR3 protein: CASSESFSEQYF
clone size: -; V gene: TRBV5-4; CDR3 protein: CASSRPGQGARTF
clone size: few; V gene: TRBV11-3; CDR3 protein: CASSLRSSGSVETQYF
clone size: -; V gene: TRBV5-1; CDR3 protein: CASSRGAGAYNEQFF
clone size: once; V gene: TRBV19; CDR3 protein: CASLDRGRDEKLFF
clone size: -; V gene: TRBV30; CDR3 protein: CAWSVTRAGTQHF
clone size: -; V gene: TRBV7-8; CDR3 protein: CASTASALHNEQFF
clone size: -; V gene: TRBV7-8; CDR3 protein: CASSLGQGNTEAFF
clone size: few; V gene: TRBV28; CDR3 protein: CASSLIPSGSLGWEQYF
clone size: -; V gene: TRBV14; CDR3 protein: CASSHQGKSSGANVLTF
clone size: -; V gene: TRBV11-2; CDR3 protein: CASSRWGQGELRYTF
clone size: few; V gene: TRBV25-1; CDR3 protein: CASSEFRGLIQETQYF
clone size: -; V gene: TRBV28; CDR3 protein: CASSFRGYQETQYF
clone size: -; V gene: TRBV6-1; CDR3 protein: CASSAGTSGNTGELFF
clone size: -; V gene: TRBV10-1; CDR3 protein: CASSDTIAGARYEQYF
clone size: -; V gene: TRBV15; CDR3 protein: CATSRDLGRELFF
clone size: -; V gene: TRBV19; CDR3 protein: CAVGRAHEQYF
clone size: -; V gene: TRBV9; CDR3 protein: CASSVTGGSGNTIYF
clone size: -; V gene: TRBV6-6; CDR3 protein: CASTLLPEAGYTF
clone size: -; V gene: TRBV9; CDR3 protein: CASSDRDTQYF
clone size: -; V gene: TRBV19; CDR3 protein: CASSVDSGTHNNEQFF
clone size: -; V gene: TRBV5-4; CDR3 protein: CASSRLAGGRRTDTQYF
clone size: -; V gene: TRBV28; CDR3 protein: CASSLHDSIGQPQHF
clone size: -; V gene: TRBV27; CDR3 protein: CASSFRTGAQETQYF
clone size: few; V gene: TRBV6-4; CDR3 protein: CASIEDRGTHEQYF
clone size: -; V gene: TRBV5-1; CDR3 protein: CASSLGTGKSYEQYF
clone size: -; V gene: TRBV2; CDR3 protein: CASSLDKNTEAFF
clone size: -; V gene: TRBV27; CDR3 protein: CASSSAGGNEQFF
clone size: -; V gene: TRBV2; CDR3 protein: CASRPGTGYDTGELFF
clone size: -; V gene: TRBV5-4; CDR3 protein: CASSLFGAGGNEQYF
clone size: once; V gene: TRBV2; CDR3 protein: CASSVSRGLAGAYEQYF
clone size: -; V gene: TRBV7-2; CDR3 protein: CASSLRKDTQYF
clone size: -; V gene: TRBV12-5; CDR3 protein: CASGQGTGAIRRQETQYF
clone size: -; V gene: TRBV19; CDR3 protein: CASSIILAGGPDEQYF
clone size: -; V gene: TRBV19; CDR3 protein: CASLHRGQVMNTEAFF
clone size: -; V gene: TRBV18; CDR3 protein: CASTGQKNSPLHF
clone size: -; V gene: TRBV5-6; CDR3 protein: CASSLAQRELTGELFF
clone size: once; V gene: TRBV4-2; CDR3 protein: CASSNPTGLYEQYF
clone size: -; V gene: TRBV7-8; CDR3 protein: CASSSTSGDTYEQYF
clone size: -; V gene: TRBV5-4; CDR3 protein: CASSFSTGELFF
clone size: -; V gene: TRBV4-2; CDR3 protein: CASSQGMGTGKADTQYF
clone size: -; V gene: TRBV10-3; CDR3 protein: CAIRGDRPNTEAFF
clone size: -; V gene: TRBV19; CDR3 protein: CASSTSAGDSYGYTF
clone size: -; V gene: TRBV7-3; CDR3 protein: CASSLRMSSAGVNEQFF
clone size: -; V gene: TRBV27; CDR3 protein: CASRGLAGVAGELFF